Each of the 25 T cell receptor beta chains below was sequenced from the same sample in a study of response to subunit inactivated influenza vaccine. TCRdb re-called the RT-PCR reads through MiXCR, storing one row per CDR3 protein. The table has just under 550,000 distinct CDR3 sequences, under 30% seen once. This same sample was also part of a study on T cells expressing NK-cell markers. That source notes: Libraries used 5'RACE template switching adding universal primer site and UMIs.

The sample was CD4+ T cells sorted from PBMCs, taken 12 days after vaccination. The receptors here all came from a man over 45 who received an inactivated influenza vaccine.

In its sample, this clonotype was seen a few times. V is TRBV15 and J is TRBJ2-7; D uncertain. Germline V lookup: CDR1 LNHNV, CDR2 YYDKDF (reference sequence). The ends were cut back, 0 bases at V and 4 bases at J, with 10 bases in the middle. CDR3 length equals 14 residues. CDR3 bases: TGTGCCACCAGCAGAGACAACGGCGTGTACGAGCAGTACTTC. It yields the protein CATSRDNGVYEQYF.

This clonotype showed up just a few times. The rearrangement links TRBV5-1 to TRBJ2-3; D is unresolved. Germline V gene data show CDR1 as SGHRS and CDR2 as YFSETQ. The ends were cut back, 0 bases at V and 4 bases at J, with 9 bases in the middle. This CDR3 spans 14 amino acids. The CDR3 reads CASSLAGPPDTQYF. The CDR3 DNA is TGCGCCAGCAGCTTGGCCGGCCCCCCAGATACGCAGTATTTT.

This clonotype was counted many times. The V and J genes are TRBV20-1 and TRBJ2-1; weak D call: TRBD1 (5 bases). The germline CDR1 and CDR2 sequences are DFQATT and SNEGSKA (reference sequence). The CDR3 extends over 13 amino acids. V was shortened by 0 bases and J by 7 bases, with 10 bases between the two germline ends. The CDR3 here is CSAREQVTNEQFF. The CDR3 region has the DNA TGCAGTGCTAGAGAACAGGTTACGAATGAGCAGTTCTTC.

V and J are TRBV7-6 and TRBJ2-5, with D possibly being TRBD1 (5 bases). Trimming took 6 bases from V and 4 from J, leaving 18 bases between them. The germline V gene encodes CDR1 SGHVS and CDR2 FNYEAQ. The CDR3 runs 15 residues. As DNA, the CDR3 is TGTGCCAGCAGTTCAGGGCAGGGAAGGGGAGAGACCCAGTACTTC. Its protein product is CASSSGQGRGETQYF.

The rearrangement uses TRBV20-1 and TRBJ1-4; D gene ambiguous. V was trimmed by 5 bases and J by 7 bases, leaving 14 bases between them. Germline V lookup: CDR1 DFQATT, CDR2 SNEGSKA (reference sequence). The CDR3 extends over 13 amino acids. For the CDR3, the DNA is TGCAGTGCTTCTCGGGGAGGTGCTGAAAAACTGTTTTTT. It translates to CSASRGGAEKLFF.

V is TRBV5-1 and J is TRBJ2-4, with D perhaps TRBD1 (8 bases). Germline V gene lookup returns CDR1 SGHRS and CDR2 YFSETQ. The CDR3 length is 14 residues. Trimming left V 3 bases short and J 8 bases short, with 15 bases between. The CDR3 DNA follows: TGCGCCAGCAGCTCGACAGGGGAGGGAGACATTCAGTACTTC. Translating gives CASSSTGEGDIQYF.

The chain couples TRBV7-2 to TRBJ2-3, with TRBD2 identical over 14 bases. The CDR3 has 17 residues. The V and J ends lost 5 bases and 6 bases, in that order; junction bases with no gene match: 10. Per the germline V gene, CDR1 is SGHTA and CDR2 is FQGNSA. This CDR3 is CASSQGLAGGRGDTQYF. DNA of the CDR3: TGTGCCAGCAGCCAAGGACTAGCGGGGGGACGTGGGGATACGCAGTATTTT. Looking up the rest from reference TRBV7-2 and TRBJ2-3 gives the full variable domain: GAGVSQSPSNKVTEKGKDVELRCDPISGHTALYWYRQSLGQGLEFLIYFQGNSAPDKSGLPSDRFSAERTGGSVSTLTIQRTQQEDSAVYLCASSQGLAGGRGDTQYFGPGTRLTVL.

The chain's CDR3 is CASSSGWANQETQYF. CDR3 DNA: TGTGCCAGCAGCTCGGGGTGGGCCAACCAAGAGACCCAGTACTTC. The chain joins TRBV7-2 to TRBJ2-5; possible D gene TRBD2, 5 bases. From germline, CDR1 is SGHTA and CDR2 FQGNSA. V lost 4 bases and J lost 0, with 12 bases in between. CDR3 length: 15 residues. The full variable domain, with the rest looked up from reference TRBV7-2 and TRBJ2-5, is GAGVSQSPSNKVTEKGKDVELRCDPISGHTALYWYRQSLGQGLEFLIYFQGNSAPDKSGLPSDRFSAERTGGSVSTLTIQRTQQEDSAVYLCASSSGWANQETQYFGPGTRLLVL.

The chain has TRBV3-1 and TRBJ1-2; D is unresolved. Trimming shortened V by 0 bases and J by 3 bases, and 11 bases separated the two germline ends. This CDR3 is built from 15 residues. The germline V gene has CDR1 LGHDT and CDR2 YNNKEL (reference sequence). The CDR3 coding sequence is TGTGCCAGCAGCCAAGAATCGGGCAGCTACTATGGCTACACCTTC. Translation: CASSQESGSYYGYTF.

This chain links TRBV7-9 with TRBJ2-1; a possible D gene is TRBD1 (5 bases). Trimming shortened V by 1 base and J by 8 bases, and 12 bases separated the two germline ends. There are 14 residues in the CDR3. Looked up from germline, CDR1 is SEHNR and CDR2 is FQNEAQ (reference sequence). This CDR3 is CASSLGAGNDEQFF. In DNA form, the CDR3 reads TGTGCCAGCAGCTTAGGAGCAGGGAACGATGAGCAGTTCTTC.

This clonotype was counted a few times. This chain uses TRBV6-2 or TRBV6-3 with TRBJ2-5; 8 bases are a match to TRBD2. Germline V gene data show CDR1 as MNHEY and CDR2 as SVGEGT. CDR3 length equals 17 residues. With 4 bases clipped from V and 2 bases from J, the junction kept 12 bases outside the gene matches. The CDR3 nucleotides are TGTGCCAGCAGTTTGACGGGGGGGCGAGTATGGCAAGAGACCCAGTACTTC. Translated: CASSLTGGRVWQETQYF.

This clonotype was counted ten times or more. The chain uses TRBV20-1 and TRBJ1-2; D unclear. V was shortened by 5 bases and J by 1 base, with 14 bases between the two germline ends. Germline V CDR1 and CDR2: DFQATT, SNEGSKA (reference sequence). This CDR3 has 14 amino acids. This chain's CDR3 is CSAGRTPNNYGYTF. The CDR3 DNA is TGCAGTGCTGGGAGAACACCTAATAACTATGGCTACACCTTC.

The J gene is TRBJ2-3, the V gene TRBV5-1; 8 positions match TRBD2. V lost 5 bases, J lost 3 bases, and 8 bases stayed unmatched. The length of the CDR3 is 15 residues. CDR1 and CDR2 from the germline V gene are SGHRS and YFSETQ. CDR3 in amino acids: CASRSTGTRTDTQYF. DNA for the CDR3: TGCGCCAGCAGGTCAACCGGGACTAGGACAGATACGCAGTATTTT. Using reference TRBV5-1 and TRBJ2-3 for the parts outside the CDR3, the full variable domain is KAGVTQTPRYLIKTRGQQVTLSCSPISGHRSVSWYQQTPGQGLQFLFEYFSETQRNKGNFPGRFSGRQFSNSRSEMNVSTLELGDSALYLCASRSTGTRTDTQYFGPGTRLTVL.

The chain is built from TRBV28 and TRBJ2-3, with 9 bases aligning to TRBD2. The CDR3 extends over 14 amino acids. Looked up from germline, CDR1 is MDHEN and CDR2 is SYDVKM. The V segment lost 4 bases and the J segment 4 bases; nucleotides outside the gene matches: 3. The CDR3 loop is CASSSAGGSDTQYF. The CDR3 DNA is TGTGCCAGCAGTTCAGCGGGAGGATCAGATACGCAGTATTTT.

The chain carries TRBV4-3 and TRBJ2-7; the D is unclear. Germline values: CDR1 LGHNA, CDR2 YSLEER. This CDR3 has 16 residues. Trimming shortened V by 0 bases and J by 3 bases, and 15 bases separated the two germline ends. CDR3 protein: CASSQDMGIRRYEQYF. CDR3 nucleotide sequence: TGCGCCAGCAGCCAAGATATGGGGATCCGACGCTACGAGCAGTACTTC.

The chain carries TRBV9 and TRBJ2-7, with D hard to call. Germline V gene data show CDR1 as SGDLS and CDR2 as YYNGEE. Trimming cost V 3 bases and J 3 bases, with 10 bases left between them. The CDR3 length is 13 residues. The CDR3 DNA is TGTGCCAGCAGCGGAGGAAACCTCTACGAGCAGTACTTC. Amino acid sequence: CASSGGNLYEQYF.

The table lists this clonotype with many counts. This chain connects TRBV6-2 or TRBV6-3 to TRBJ1-5; no clear D gene. V was pared by 0 bases and J by 2 bases, with 20 bases between. Germline values: CDR1 MNHEY, CDR2 SVGEGT. The CDR3 totals 19 residues. CDR3 amino acids: CASSYSSRSGFGGNQPQHF. CDR3 DNA: TGTGCCAGCAGTTACTCGTCGAGGTCGGGCTTCGGGGGCAATCAGCCCCAGCATTTT.

The chain carries TRBV25-1 and TRBJ1-5; D is uncertain. The CDR3 covers 16 residues. Deletions cut 4 bases from V and 1 base from J, with 14 bases between. CDR1 is MGHDK and CDR2 is SYGVNS in the germline V gene. DNA of the CDR3: TGTGCCAGCAGTGCCTCATGTAAGAAGAGCAATCAGCCCCAGCATTTT. Its protein is CASSASCKKSNQPQHF.

The V call is TRBV6-2 or TRBV6-3, the J call TRBJ1-1; D unclear. Germline assignment: CDR1 MNHEY and CDR2 SVGEGT. The CDR3 consists of 15 residues. Trimming stripped 0 bases from V and 2 bases from J, with 10 bases between. CDR3 coding DNA: TGTGCCAGCAGTTACTCAGGGCAGGTTAACACTGAAGCTTTCTTT. Translated: CASSYSGQVNTEAFF.

This clonotype appeared many times. The chain couples TRBV3-1 to TRBJ2-5; the D is unclear. Deletions cut 4 bases from V and 3 bases from J, with 15 bases between. This CDR3 contains 15 residues. Germline V lookup: CDR1 LGHDT, CDR2 YNNKEL (reference sequence). The CDR3 protein is CASSPRPTQKETQYF. The CDR3 bases are TGTGCCAGCAGCCCACGGCCAACGCAGAAAGAGACCCAGTACTTC.

This clonotype has just a few counts. This sequence joins TRBV7-9 and TRBJ1-1; D may be TRBD1 (5 bases). The CDR3 loop spans 12 amino acids. V was shortened by 5 bases and J by 7 bases, with 11 bases between the two germline ends. Germline V gives CDR1 SEHNR, CDR2 FQNEAQ (reference sequence). In DNA, the CDR3 is TGTGCCAGCAGCCAGACACAGGTTGAAGCTTTCTTT. Translating it yields CASSQTQVEAFF.

The genes are TRBV10-1 and TRBJ1-1; the match to TRBD1 covers 12 bases. Germline V lookup: CDR1 WNHNN, CDR2 SYGVQD (reference sequence). The CDR3 extends over 17 amino acids. The junction had 9 bases not matched to a gene; V was cut back by 2 bases and J by 5 bases. CDR3 in amino acids: CASSEPPGQGARTEAFF. CDR3 nucleotide sequence: TGCGCCAGCAGTGAGCCCCCGGGACAGGGGGCGCGGACTGAAGCTTTCTTT.

This clonotype was seen more than once but under ten times. The gene calls are TRBV18 and TRBJ1-5; maybe TRBD1 (5 bases). Trimming stripped 4 bases from V and 1 base from J, with 11 bases between. This CDR3 is built from 15 residues. Per the germline V gene, CDR1 is KGHSH and CDR2 is LQKENI. The CDR3: CASSLRRDSNQPQHF. The CDR3, as DNA: TGTGCCAGCTCACTGAGGCGGGACAGCAATCAGCCCCAGCATTTT.

This rearrangement joins TRBV9 to TRBJ2-1; D is uncertain. There are 15 residues in the CDR3. V shed 1 base and J shed 2 bases, with 10 bases lying between them. Germline V CDR1 and CDR2: SGDLS, YYNGEE. The CDR3 protein is CASSVTPIPYNEQFF. In DNA, the CDR3 is TGTGCCAGCAGCGTAACCCCCATCCCCTACAATGAGCAGTTCTTC.

V gene TRBV6-5 combines with J gene TRBJ2-2, with D perhaps TRBD2 (5 bases). The CDR3 length is 16 residues. Germline loops: CDR1 MNHEY, CDR2 SVGAGI. Between the trimmed V and J ends, which lost 1 base and 1 base, there was a span of 10 bases. The CDR3 DNA reads TGTGCCAGCAGTTACTTACGGGGAATGAACACCGGGGAGCTGTTTTTT. Protein sequence: CASSYLRGMNTGELFF.